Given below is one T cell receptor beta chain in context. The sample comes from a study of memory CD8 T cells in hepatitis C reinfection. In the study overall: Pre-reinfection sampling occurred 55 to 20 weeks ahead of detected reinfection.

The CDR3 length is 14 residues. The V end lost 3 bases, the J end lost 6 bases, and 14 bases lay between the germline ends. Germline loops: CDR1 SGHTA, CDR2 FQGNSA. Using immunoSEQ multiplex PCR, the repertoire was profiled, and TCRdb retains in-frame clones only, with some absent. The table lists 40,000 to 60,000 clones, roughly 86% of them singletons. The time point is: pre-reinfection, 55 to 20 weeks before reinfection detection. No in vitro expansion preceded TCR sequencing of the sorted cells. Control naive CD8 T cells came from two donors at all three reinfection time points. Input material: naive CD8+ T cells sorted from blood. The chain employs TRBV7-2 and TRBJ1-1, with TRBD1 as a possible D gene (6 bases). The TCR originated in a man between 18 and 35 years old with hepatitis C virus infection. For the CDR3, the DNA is TGTGCCAGCAGCTTCGTGAACAGGGACCCTGAAGCTTTCTTT. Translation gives CASSFVNRDPEAFF.